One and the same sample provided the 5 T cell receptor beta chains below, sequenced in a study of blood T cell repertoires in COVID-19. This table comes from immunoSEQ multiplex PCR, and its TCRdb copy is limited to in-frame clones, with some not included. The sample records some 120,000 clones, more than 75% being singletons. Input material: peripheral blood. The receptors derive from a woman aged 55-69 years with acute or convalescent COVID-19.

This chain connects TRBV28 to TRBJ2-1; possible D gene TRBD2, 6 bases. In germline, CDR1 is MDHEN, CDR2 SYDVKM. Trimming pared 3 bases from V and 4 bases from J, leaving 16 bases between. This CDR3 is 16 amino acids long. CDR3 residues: CASSFWRGDGYNEQFF. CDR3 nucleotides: TGTGCCAGCAGTTTCTGGCGGGGTGATGGGTACAATGAGCAGTTCTTC.

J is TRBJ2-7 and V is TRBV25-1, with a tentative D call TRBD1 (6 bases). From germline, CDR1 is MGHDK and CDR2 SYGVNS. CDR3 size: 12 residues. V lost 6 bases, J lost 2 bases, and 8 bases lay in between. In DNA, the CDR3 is TGTGCCAGCAGCCGGACAGCCTACGAGCAGTACTTC. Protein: CASSRTAYEQYF.

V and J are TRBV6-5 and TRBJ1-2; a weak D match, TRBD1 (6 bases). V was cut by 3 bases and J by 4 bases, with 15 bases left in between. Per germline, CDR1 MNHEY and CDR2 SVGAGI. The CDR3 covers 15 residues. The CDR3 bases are TGTGCCAGCAGTTATGAACGCCAGGGGATCTATGGCTACACCTTC. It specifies CASSYERQGIYGYTF.

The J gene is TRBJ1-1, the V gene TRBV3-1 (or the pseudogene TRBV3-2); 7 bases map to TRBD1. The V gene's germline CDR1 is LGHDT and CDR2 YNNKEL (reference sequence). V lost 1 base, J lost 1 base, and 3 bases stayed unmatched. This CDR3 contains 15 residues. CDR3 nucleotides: TGTGCCAGCAGCCAAGGCAGGGGGTGGAACACTGAAGCTTTCTTT. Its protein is CASSQGRGWNTEAFF.

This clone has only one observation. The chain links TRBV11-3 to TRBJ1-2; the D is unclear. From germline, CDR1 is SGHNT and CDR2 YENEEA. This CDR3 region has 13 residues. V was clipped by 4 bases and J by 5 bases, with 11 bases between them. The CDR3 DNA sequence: TGTGCCAGCAGCTCCCCCGGTCTTTATGGCTACACCTTC. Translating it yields CASSSPGLYGYTF.